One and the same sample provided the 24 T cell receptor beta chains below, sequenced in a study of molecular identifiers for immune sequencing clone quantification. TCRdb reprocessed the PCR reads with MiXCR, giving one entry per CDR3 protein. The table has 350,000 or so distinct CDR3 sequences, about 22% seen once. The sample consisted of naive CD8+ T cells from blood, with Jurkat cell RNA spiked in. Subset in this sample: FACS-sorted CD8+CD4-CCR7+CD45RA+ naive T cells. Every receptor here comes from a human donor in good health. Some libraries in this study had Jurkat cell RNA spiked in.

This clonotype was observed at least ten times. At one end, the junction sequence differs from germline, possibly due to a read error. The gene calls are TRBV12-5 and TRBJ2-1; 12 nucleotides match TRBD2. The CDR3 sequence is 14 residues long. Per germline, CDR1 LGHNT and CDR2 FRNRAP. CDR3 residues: CASALTSGSLEQFF. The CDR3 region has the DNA TGTGCTAGTGCTTTGACTAGCGGGAGCCTTGAGCAGTTCTTC.

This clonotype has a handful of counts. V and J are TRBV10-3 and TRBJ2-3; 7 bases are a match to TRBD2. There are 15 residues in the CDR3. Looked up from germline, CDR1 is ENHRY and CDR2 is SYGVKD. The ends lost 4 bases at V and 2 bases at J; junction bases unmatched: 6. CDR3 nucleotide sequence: TGTGCCATCAGTGTGGGGACTACTATCACAGATACGCAGTATTTT. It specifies CAISVGTTITDTQYF.

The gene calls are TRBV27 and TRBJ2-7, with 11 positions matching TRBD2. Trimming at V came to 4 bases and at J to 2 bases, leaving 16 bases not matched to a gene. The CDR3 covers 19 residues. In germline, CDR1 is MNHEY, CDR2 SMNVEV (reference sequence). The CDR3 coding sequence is TGTGCCAGCAGTTCTCTTCGTATTAGCGGGGGGGCCGTGCCCTACGAGCAGTACTTC. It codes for CASSSLRISGGAVPYEQYF.

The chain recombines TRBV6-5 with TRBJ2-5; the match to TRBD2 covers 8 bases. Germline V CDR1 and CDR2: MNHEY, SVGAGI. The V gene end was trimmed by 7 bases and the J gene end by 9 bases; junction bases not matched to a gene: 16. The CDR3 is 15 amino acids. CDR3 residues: CASTPVAGWREAQYF. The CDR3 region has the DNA TGTGCCAGCACCCCGGTGGCCGGGTGGCGGGAGGCCCAGTACTTC.

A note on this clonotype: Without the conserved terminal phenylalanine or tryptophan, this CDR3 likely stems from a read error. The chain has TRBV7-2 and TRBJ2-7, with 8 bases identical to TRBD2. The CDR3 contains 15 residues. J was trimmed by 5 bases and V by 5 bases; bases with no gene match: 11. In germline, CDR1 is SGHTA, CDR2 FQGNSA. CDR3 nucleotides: TGTGCCAGCAGCGCGATGCCAGCGGGAGTACACGAGCAGTACTCC. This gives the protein CASSAMPAGVHEQYS.

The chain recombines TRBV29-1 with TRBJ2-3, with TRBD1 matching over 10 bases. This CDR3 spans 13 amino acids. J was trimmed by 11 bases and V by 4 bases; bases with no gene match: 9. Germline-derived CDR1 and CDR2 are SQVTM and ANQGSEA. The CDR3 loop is CSVGRGGQGKQYF. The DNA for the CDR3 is TGCAGCGTTGGAAGGGGGGGACAGGGGAAGCAGTATTTT.

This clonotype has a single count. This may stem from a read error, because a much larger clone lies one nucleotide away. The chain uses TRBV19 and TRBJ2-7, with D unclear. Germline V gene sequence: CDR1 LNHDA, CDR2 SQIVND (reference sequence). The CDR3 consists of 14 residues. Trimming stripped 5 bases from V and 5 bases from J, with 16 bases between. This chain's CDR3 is CASSYPGAADEQYF. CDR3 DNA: TGTGCCAGTAGTTACCCCGGCGCAGCTGACGAGCAGTACTTC.

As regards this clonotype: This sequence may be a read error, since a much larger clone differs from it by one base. As DNA, the CDR3 is TGTGCCGGCAGCGCAGTGCTAGGGGTTTCTAGCACAGATACGCAGTATTTT. Translated, it gives CAGSAVLGVSSTDTQYF. The chain couples TRBV7-9 to TRBJ2-3; D might be TRBD1 (5 bases). The CDR3 sequence is 17 residues long. CDR1 is SEHNR, CDR2 FQNEAQ, per germline (reference sequence). The full variable domain, rest sourced from reference TRBV7-9 and TRBJ2-3, is DTGVSQNPRHKITKRGQNVTFRCDPISEHNRLYWYRQTLGQGPEFLTYFQNEAQLEKSRLLSDRFSAERPKGSFSTLEIQRTEQGDSAMYLCAGSAVLGVSSTDTQYFGPGTRLTVL.

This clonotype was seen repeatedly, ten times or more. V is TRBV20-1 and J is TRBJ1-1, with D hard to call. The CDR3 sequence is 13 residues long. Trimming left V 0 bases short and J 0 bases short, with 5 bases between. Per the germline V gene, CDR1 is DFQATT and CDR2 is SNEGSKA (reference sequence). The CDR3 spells CSARELLNTEAFF. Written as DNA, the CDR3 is TGCAGTGCTAGAGAGCTACTGAACACTGAAGCTTTCTTT.

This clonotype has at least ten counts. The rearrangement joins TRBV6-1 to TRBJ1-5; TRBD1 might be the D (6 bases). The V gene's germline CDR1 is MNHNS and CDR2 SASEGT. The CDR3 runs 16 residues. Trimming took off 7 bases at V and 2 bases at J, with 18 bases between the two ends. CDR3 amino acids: CASTNKGVIGNQPQHF. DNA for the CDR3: TGTGCCAGCACCAATAAGGGGGTCATTGGCAATCAGCCCCAGCATTTT.

CDR3: CASSYSDRVSGANVLTF. The CDR3 DNA follows: TGTGCCAGCAGTTACTCGGACAGGGTCTCTGGGGCCAACGTCCTGACTTTC. The chain joins TRBV6-5 to TRBJ2-6, with 8 bases identical to TRBD1. The J segment lost 0 bases and the V segment lost 0 bases, leaving 1 base of the junction unmatched. The germline CDR1 and CDR2 sequences are MNHEY and SVGAGI. CDR3 length: 17 residues.

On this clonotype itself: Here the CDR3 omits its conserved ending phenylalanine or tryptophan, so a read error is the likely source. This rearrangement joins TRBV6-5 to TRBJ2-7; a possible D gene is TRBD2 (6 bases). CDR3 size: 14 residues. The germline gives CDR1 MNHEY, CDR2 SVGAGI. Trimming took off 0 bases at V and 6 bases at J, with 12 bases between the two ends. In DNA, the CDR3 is TGTGCCAGCAGTTACTCAGGCACCGGGGGCGAGCAGTACCTC. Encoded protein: CASSYSGTGGEQYL.

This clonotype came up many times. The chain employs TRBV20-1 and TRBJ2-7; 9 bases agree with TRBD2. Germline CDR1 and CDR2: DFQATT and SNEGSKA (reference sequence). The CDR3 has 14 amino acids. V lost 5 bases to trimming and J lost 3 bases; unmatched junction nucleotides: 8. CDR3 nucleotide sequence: TGCAGTGCTTCAGAGCGGGAGGCAATCTACGAGCAGTACTTC. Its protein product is CSASEREAIYEQYF.

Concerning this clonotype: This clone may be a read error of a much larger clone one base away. The CDR3 region is CATGSTVSGELFF. As DNA, the CDR3 is TGTGCCACCGGGTCGACAGTTTCCGGGGAGCTGTTTTTT. This chain connects TRBV19 to TRBJ2-2; tentative D call: TRBD1 (5 bases). Germline CDR1 LNHDA, CDR2 SQIVND (reference sequence). The CDR3 has 13 residues. Trimming took off 10 bases at V and 6 bases at J, with 15 bases between the two ends.

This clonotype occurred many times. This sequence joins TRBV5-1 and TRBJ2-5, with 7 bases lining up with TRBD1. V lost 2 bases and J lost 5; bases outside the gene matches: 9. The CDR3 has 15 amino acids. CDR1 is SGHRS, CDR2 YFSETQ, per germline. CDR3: CASSFHDRVPETQYF. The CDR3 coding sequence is TGCGCCAGCAGCTTTCACGACAGGGTCCCGGAGACCCAGTACTTC.

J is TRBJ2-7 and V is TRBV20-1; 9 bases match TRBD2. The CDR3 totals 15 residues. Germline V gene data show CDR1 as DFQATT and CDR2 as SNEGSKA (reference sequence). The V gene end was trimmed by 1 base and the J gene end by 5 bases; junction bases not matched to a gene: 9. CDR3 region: CSARGRGGASDEQYF. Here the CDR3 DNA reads TGCAGTGCTAGAGGGCGCGGGGGGGCCTCGGACGAGCAGTACTTC.

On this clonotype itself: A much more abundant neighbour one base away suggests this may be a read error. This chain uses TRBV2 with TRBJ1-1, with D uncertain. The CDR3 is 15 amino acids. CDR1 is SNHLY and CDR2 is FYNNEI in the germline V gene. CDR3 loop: CASSEDGRRNTGAFF. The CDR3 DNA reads TGTGCCAGCAGTGAGGATGGCAGGAGAAACACTGGAGCTTTCTTT.

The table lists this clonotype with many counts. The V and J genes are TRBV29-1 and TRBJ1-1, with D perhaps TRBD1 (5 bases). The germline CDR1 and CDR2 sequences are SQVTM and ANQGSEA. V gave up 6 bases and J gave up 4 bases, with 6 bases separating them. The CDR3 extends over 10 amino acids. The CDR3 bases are TGCAGCGTACAGGTCACTGAAGCTTTCTTT. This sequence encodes CSVQVTEAFF.

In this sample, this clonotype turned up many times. The CDR3 sequence: CSVVLSTDTQYF. CDR3 nucleotide sequence: TGCAGCGTTGTTCTTAGCACAGATACGCAGTATTTT. The chain joins TRBV29-1 to TRBJ2-3, with D hard to call. The length of the CDR3 is 12 residues. V was cut by 4 bases and J by 0 bases, with 5 bases left in between. Per germline, CDR1 SQVTM and CDR2 ANQGSEA.

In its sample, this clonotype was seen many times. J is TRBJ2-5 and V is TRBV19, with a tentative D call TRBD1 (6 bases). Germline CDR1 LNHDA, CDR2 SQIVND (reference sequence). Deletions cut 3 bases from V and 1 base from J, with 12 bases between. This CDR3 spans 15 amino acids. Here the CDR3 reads CASSIEGQPQETQYF. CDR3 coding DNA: TGTGCCAGTAGTATTGAAGGACAGCCCCAAGAGACCCAGTACTTC.

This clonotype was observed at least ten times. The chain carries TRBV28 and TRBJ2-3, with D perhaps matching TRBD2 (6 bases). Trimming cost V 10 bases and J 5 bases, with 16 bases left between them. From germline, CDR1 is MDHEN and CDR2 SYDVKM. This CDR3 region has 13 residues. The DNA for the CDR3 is TGTGCCACCCAACCGGGACTTATAGATACGCAGTATTTT. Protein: CATQPGLIDTQYF.

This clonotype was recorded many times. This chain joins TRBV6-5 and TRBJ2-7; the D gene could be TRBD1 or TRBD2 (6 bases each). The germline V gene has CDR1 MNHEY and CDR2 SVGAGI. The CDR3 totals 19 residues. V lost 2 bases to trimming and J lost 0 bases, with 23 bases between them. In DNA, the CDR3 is TGTGCCAGCAGTTACAATCCCGCTAGACTACAGGGACTCTCCTACGAGCAGTACTTC. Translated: CASSYNPARLQGLSYEQYF.

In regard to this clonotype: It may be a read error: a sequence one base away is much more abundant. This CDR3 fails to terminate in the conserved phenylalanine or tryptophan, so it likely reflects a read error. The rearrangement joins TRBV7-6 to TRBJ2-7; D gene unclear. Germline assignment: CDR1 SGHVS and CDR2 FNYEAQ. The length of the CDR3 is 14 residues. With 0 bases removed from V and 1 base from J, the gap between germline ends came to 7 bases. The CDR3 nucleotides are TGTGCCAGCAGCTTAGCGTTCGGTTCCTACGAGCAGTACCTC. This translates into CASSLAFGSYEQYL.

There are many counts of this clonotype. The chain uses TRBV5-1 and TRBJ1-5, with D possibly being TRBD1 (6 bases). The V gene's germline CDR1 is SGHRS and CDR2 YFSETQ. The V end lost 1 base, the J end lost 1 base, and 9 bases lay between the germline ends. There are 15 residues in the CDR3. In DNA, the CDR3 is TGCGCCAGCAGCTTGAGGGGGGAGAGCAATCAGCCCCAGCATTTT. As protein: CASSLRGESNQPQHF.